This T cell receptor (beta chain) comes out of a study of graft-versus-host responses after intestinal transplantation. Study at large: Recipients were given multivisceral, liver-intestinal, or isolated intestinal transplants. The study, taken as a whole, reports: Detected in recipient marrow were GvH clones, some of which were first observed in ileum or blood.

Produced via immunoSEQ multiplex PCR; TCRdb's table is partial and in-frame only. The sample includes 96,000 or so clones, about 94% seen only once; the top ten take roughly 0.17%. Germline values: CDR1 MNHNS, CDR2 SASEGT. CDR3 length: 13 residues. Trimming removed 6 bases from V and 9 bases from J, with 17 bases in between. To note about this clone: Its antigen is not known.

The sample here was unstimulated CD4+ T cells sorted from spleen or lymph node cells, taken before intestinal transplant. The receptor's source is a human donor who received an intestinal transplant. The V call is TRBV6-1, the J call TRBJ1-1, with D tentatively TRBD1 (5 bases). The CDR3 sequence: CASSEFQGGKAFF. For the CDR3, the DNA is TGTGCCAGCAGCGAATTCCAGGGCGGGAAAGCTTTCTTT.